The 10 T cell receptor beta chains given below trace back to one sample, sequenced in a study of vaccination and CD4 T cells after COVID-19. Researchers used the Oncomine TCR Beta short-read assay to sequence DNA from cultured CD4+ T cells. One entry per CDR3 protein results from TCRdb running MiXCR on the PCR reads. This table holds more than 20,000 distinct CDR3 sequences, approximately 40% found once. These receptors' antigens are unknown. Treatment of the sample: roughly ten-day PBMC culture with coronavirus spike peptide pools or control peptides (ViraFEST assay). The sequenced sample was CD4+ T cells from blood, cultured in vitro, obtained before SARS-CoV-2 vaccination. The receptors were gathered from a human donor who had recovered from COVID-19.

J is TRBJ1-2 and V is TRBV5-6; TRBD1 might be the D (5 bases). The CDR3 covers 14 residues. Trimming shortened V by 7 bases and J by 0 bases, and 13 bases separated the two germline ends. Germline assignment: CDR1 SGHDT and CDR2 YYEEEE. The CDR3: CASGQGIANYGYTF. The CDR3 DNA sequence: TGTGCCAGCGGGCAGGGAATAGCTAACTATGGCTACACCTTC.

The chain has TRBV18 and TRBJ2-4; possible D gene TRBD2, 6 bases. Germline CDR1 KGHSH, CDR2 LQKENI. Trimming removed 3 bases from V and 12 bases from J, with 12 bases in between. The CDR3 loop spans 12 amino acids. CDR3 coding DNA: TGTGCCAGCTCACCCGGGCGGGGAAATCAGTACTTC. This encodes CASSPGRGNQYF. The full variable domain, in which reference TRBV18 and TRBJ2-4 provide the parts outside the CDR3, is NAGVMQNPRHLVRRRGQEARLRCSPMKGHSHVYWYRQLPEEGLKFMVYLQKENIIDESGMPKERFSAEFPKEGPSILRIQQVVRGDSAAYFCASSPGRGNQYFGAGTRLSVL.

This clonotype was observed a handful of times. The chain is built from TRBV29-1 and TRBJ1-2; D not certain. The CDR3 has 13 residues. Looked up from germline, CDR1 is SQVTM and CDR2 is ANQGSEA. V lost 6 bases, J lost 0 bases, and 11 bases lay in between. CDR3 loop: CSVAGSPNYGYTF. Here the CDR3 DNA reads TGCAGCGTCGCCGGGAGTCCTAACTATGGCTACACCTTC.

There are a few counts of this clonotype. This chain uses TRBV5-5 with TRBJ2-2, with TRBD1 matching over 8 bases. Per germline, CDR1 SGHKS and CDR2 YYEKEE (reference sequence). J lost 5 bases, V lost 6 bases, and 12 bases had no gene match. This CDR3 contains 16 residues. The CDR3 DNA sequence: TGTGCCAGCAACCATGAACAGGGGGTAATGACCGGGGAGCTGTTTTTT. Protein sequence: CASNHEQGVMTGELFF. The entire variable domain, with the rest obtained from reference TRBV5-5 and TRBJ2-2, is as follows: DAGVTQSPTHLIKTRGQQVTLRCSPISGHKSVSWYQQVLGQGPQFIFQYYEKEERGRGNFPDRFSARQFPNYSSELNVNALLLGDSALYLCASNHEQGVMTGELFFGEGSRLTVL.

This clonotype was seen more than once but under ten times. The chain has TRBV7-9 and TRBJ1-5; 10 nucleotides match TRBD1. V was pared by 5 bases and J by 7 bases, with 8 bases of the junction left unmatched. This CDR3 contains 15 residues. The V gene's germline CDR1 is SEHNR and CDR2 FQNEAQ (reference sequence). CDR3 in DNA: TGTGCCAGCAGCGCTGGACAGGGGGGATGGCAGCCCCAGCATTTT. This encodes CASSAGQGGWQPQHF.

For this clonotype: One end of the junction fails to match germline, which may point to a read error. The gene calls are TRBV5-8 and TRBJ2-7, with D hard to call. Germline V gene sequence: CDR1 SGHTS, CDR2 YDEGEE. There are 10 residues in the CDR3. CDR3 DNA: TGTGCCAGCAGCTTGGGAAAGTTTCCCTTC. Translation: CASSLGKFPF.

The chain links TRBV28 to TRBJ2-7; TRBD1 matches 8 bases. V lost 6 bases to trimming and J lost 2 bases; unmatched junction nucleotides: 9. CDR1 and CDR2 (germline): MDHEN, SYDVKM. The CDR3 has 15 residues. The CDR3: CASRRDRGFTYEQYF. CDR3 nucleotide sequence: TGTGCCAGCAGACGAGACAGGGGCTTTACCTACGAGCAGTACTTC.

This clonotype showed up just a few times. V gene TRBV5-4 combines with J gene TRBJ1-1, with a possible D match to TRBD1 (5 bases). CDR3 length: 15 residues. Germline assignment: CDR1 SGHNT and CDR2 YYREEE (reference sequence). Trimming pared 0 bases from V and 5 bases from J, leaving 14 bases between. CDR3 sequence (DNA): TGTGCCAGCAGCTTGGCCCCGGGGCGAGGTACTGAAGCTTTCTTT. It translates to CASSLAPGRGTEAFF.

The sample holds a few counts of this clonotype. The chain is built from TRBV6-5 and TRBJ1-1; tentative D call: TRBD1 (5 bases). V shed 0 bases and J shed 1 base, with 9 bases lying between them. The CDR3 is 15 residues long. Germline assignment: CDR1 MNHEY and CDR2 SVGAGI. DNA for the CDR3: TGTGCCAGCAGTTACTCGAAAGGGGCGAACACTGAAGCTTTCTTT. It is translated as CASSYSKGANTEAFF.

The chain uses TRBV5-1 and TRBJ1-6, with 11 bases matching TRBD1. Germline trimming cut 0 bases from V and 8 bases from J; bases unmatched to any gene: 1. The CDR3 loop spans 15 amino acids. The V gene's germline CDR1 is SGHRS and CDR2 YFSETQ. The CDR3 DNA reads TGCGCCAGCAGCTTGGGGACAGGGGGCCATTCACCCCTCCACTTT. It specifies CASSLGTGGHSPLHF. The full variable domain, its missing parts supplied by reference TRBV5-1 and TRBJ1-6, is KAGVTQTPRYLIKTRGQQVTLSCSPISGHRSVSWYQQTPGQGLQFLFEYFSETQRNKGNFPGRFSGRQFSNSRSEMNVSTLELGDSALYLCASSLGTGGHSPLHFGNGTRLTVT.